These 32 T cell receptor beta chains were sequenced from one sample in a study of graft-versus-host responses after intestinal transplantation. These receptors have no identified antigens. Sequencing used immunoSEQ multiplex PCR; TCRdb keeps in-frame clones, though not all of them. The sample records 70,000 to 75,000 clones, roughly 90% being singletons. The material was unstimulated CD8+ T cells sorted from spleen or lymph node cells, obtained before intestinal transplant. The receptors derive from a human donor who received an intestinal transplant.

This rearrangement joins TRBV10-2 to TRBJ1-5, with 7 positions matching TRBD1. Germline V gene data show CDR1 as WSHSY and CDR2 as SAAADI. V lost 7 bases to trimming and J lost 7 bases; unmatched junction nucleotides: 25. The CDR3 runs 19 residues. The CDR3 nucleotides are TGCGCCAGCAAGGAGGCCGACTGGGACAGCCCCCGGTTAGACCAGCCCCAGCATTTT. Its protein product is CASKEADWDSPRLDQPQHF.

This clone was detected only a few times. The rearrangement joins TRBV10-3 to TRBJ1-4; 10 positions match TRBD1. Germline V gives CDR1 ENHRY, CDR2 SYGVKD. This CDR3 is 13 amino acids long. Losses at the gene ends were 7 bases for V and 10 bases for J; bases not matched to a gene: 6. Here the CDR3 DNA reads TGTGCCATCAAGGACAGGGGGTTAGGAAAACTGTTTTTT. Protein sequence: CAIKDRGLGKLFF.

The sample holds one count of this clone. Here the CDR3 reads CASSTLKSGANVLTF. CDR3 DNA: TGTGCCAGCAGCACCCTAAAGTCTGGGGCCAACGTCCTGACTTTC. The genes are TRBV5-6 and TRBJ2-6; no reliable D call. Trimming stripped 4 bases from V and 1 base from J, with 9 bases between. This CDR3 has 15 amino acids. Germline loops: CDR1 SGHDT, CDR2 YYEEEE.

The chain couples TRBV18 to TRBJ2-7; 7 bases are shared with TRBD1. V shed 1 base, J shed 5 bases, and the junction held 11 bases outside the gene matches. The V gene's germline CDR1 is KGHSH and CDR2 LQKENI. This CDR3 is 16 amino acids long. CDR3 bases: TGTGCCAGCTCACCACACGGACAGGCGATACCCGACGAGCAGTACTTC. Its translation: CASSPHGQAIPDEQYF.

J is TRBJ2-7 and V is TRBV14; TRBD1 might be the D (6 bases). V lost 2 bases, J lost 3 bases, and 8 bases lay in between. This CDR3 is 13 amino acids long. Germline values: CDR1 SGHDN, CDR2 FVKESK. CDR3 nucleotides: TGTGCCAGCAGCCAACAGGGGAGCTACGAGCAGTACTTC. Encoded protein: CASSQQGSYEQYF.

The chain is built from TRBV10-3 and TRBJ2-2, with 9 bases lining up with TRBD2. CDR3 length: 17 residues. The V and J ends lost 10 bases and 0 bases, in that order; junction bases with no gene match: 12. The V gene's germline CDR1 is ENHRY and CDR2 SYGVKD. The CDR3 coding sequence is TGTGCCAGCGCTAGCGGGGAGTCAGAGGCGAACACCGGGGAGCTGTTTTTT. Protein: CASASGESEANTGELFF.

The chain combines TRBV19 with TRBJ1-5; TRBD1 might be the D (6 bases). V gave up 6 bases and J gave up 7 bases, with 22 bases separating them. CDR1 is LNHDA and CDR2 is SQIVND in the germline V gene (reference sequence). The CDR3 is 16 amino acids. In nucleotides, the CDR3 is TGTGCCAGTAGCAAAAGGAATGGGGGCGTCGGGCAGCCCCAGCATTTT. It encodes CASSKRNGGVGQPQHF.

The chain links TRBV19 to TRBJ1-5; D gene uncertain. Trimming removed 5 bases from V and 1 base from J, with 9 bases in between. This CDR3 has 14 amino acids. Germline CDR1 LNHDA, CDR2 SQIVND (reference sequence). The DNA of the CDR3 is TGTGCCAGTAGTCGACTGGCGAGCAATCAGCCCCAGCATTTT. Its translation: CASSRLASNQPQHF.

This clone was detected only a few times. The chain uses TRBV21-1 and TRBJ2-1; the listed D gene, TRBD2, was not tested against the DNA. TRBV21-1 is tagged as a pseudogene. CDR3 length equals 16 residues. CDR3 nucleotide sequence: TGTGCCAGCAGAGCCCGACTAGCGGGACGTTACAATGAGCAGTTCTTC. Protein: CASRARLAGRYNEQFF.

This sequence joins TRBV28 and TRBJ2-7; perhaps TRBD2 as D (6 bases). Germline CDR1 MDHEN, CDR2 SYDVKM. V dropped 3 bases and J dropped 4 bases, with 13 bases sitting between them. The CDR3 runs 14 residues. In DNA form, the CDR3 reads TGTGCCAGCAGTTTGACGGGAGTCGGGTACGAGCAGTACTTC. Translating gives CASSLTGVGYEQYF.

About this clone: An end of the junction does not agree with germline; a read error may underlie this. The chain has TRBV29-1 and TRBJ2-7; D unresolved. CDR1 SQVTM and CDR2 ANQGSEA come from the germline V gene. There are 13 residues in the CDR3. CDR3 region: CSVEGPATYEQYF. The CDR3 DNA sequence: TGCAGCGTGGAAGGGCCTGCAACCTACGAGCAGTACTTC.

The chain carries TRBV2 and TRBJ2-7, with a tentative D call TRBD2 (5 bases). The CDR3 contains 15 residues. In germline, CDR1 is SNHLY, CDR2 FYNNEI. The ends were cut back, 3 bases at V and 1 base at J, with 13 bases in the middle. CDR3 region: CASSDIASHSYEQYF. In DNA, the CDR3 is TGTGCCAGCAGTGATATTGCTAGCCATTCCTACGAGCAGTACTTC.

This clone has a single count. V is TRBV5-1 and J is TRBJ1-2; D might be TRBD1 (5 bases). V lost 7 bases and J lost 4, with 17 bases in between. Germline V gene lookup returns CDR1 SGHRS and CDR2 YFSETQ. This CDR3 has 14 amino acids. CDR3 in amino acids: CASGRDGEGYGYTF. The DNA for the CDR3 is TGCGCCAGCGGCAGGGACGGGGAGGGCTATGGCTACACCTTC.

For this clone: At one end, the junction sequence differs from germline, possibly due to a read error. This chain connects TRBV5-1 to TRBJ1-2, with 8 positions matching TRBD1. Looked up from germline, CDR1 is SGHRS and CDR2 is YFSETQ. CDR3 size: 14 residues. The CDR3 nucleotides are TGCGCCAGCACCTTGGACAGGGTGGACTATGGCTACACCTTC. It is translated as CASTLDRVDYGYTF.

This chain joins TRBV27 and TRBJ2-1; 7 nucleotides line up with TRBD1. Germline V gene lookup returns CDR1 MNHEY and CDR2 SMNVEV (reference sequence). Trimming removed 5 bases from V and 3 bases from J; junction bases left unmatched: 7. The CDR3 spans 15 residues. This chain's CDR3 is CASSTTGWSYNEQFF. CDR3 nucleotide sequence: TGTGCCAGCAGTACGACAGGGTGGAGCTACAATGAGCAGTTCTTC.

The genes are TRBV9 and TRBJ2-3; tentatively, D is TRBD2 (6 bases). The V end was cut by 0 bases, the J end by 1 base, with 12 bases between. This CDR3 is 16 amino acids long. Germline loops: CDR1 SGDLS, CDR2 YYNGEE. The CDR3 coding sequence is TGTGCCAGCAGCGTAGTTGTCGGGGGTCGCACAGATACGCAGTATTTT. Translated, it gives CASSVVVGGRTDTQYF.

This clone appeared once. The CDR3 bases are TGTGCCAGCAGTTTATATGCCTATACTAGCGCCAGCTCCTACAATGAGCAGTTCTTC. Its translation is CASSLYAYTSASSYNEQFF. This chain connects TRBV27 to TRBJ2-1, with TRBD2 identical over 7 bases. CDR1 is MNHEY and CDR2 is SMNVEV in the germline V gene (reference sequence). V gave up 1 base and J gave up 0 bases; unmatched junction bases: 12. The CDR3 runs 19 residues.

The rearrangement links TRBV19 to TRBJ2-1; 8 bases are a match to TRBD2. V was pared by 3 bases and J by 7 bases, with 17 bases of the junction left unmatched. This CDR3 is 18 amino acids long. Germline V gives CDR1 LNHDA, CDR2 SQIVND (reference sequence). CDR3 sequence: CASSIHPLNREGLNEQFF. The CDR3 bases are TGTGCCAGTAGTATCCACCCATTAAATCGGGAGGGCTTGAATGAGCAGTTCTTC.

This clone was picked up one time. The rearrangement uses TRBV7-6 and TRBJ2-1; 8 nucleotides line up with TRBD2. CDR3 length equals 18 residues. Germline V gene lookup returns CDR1 SGHVS and CDR2 FNYEAQ. J gave up 0 bases and V 2 bases, and 9 bases lay outside the gene matches. The CDR3 sequence is CASSLSGSGRTSYNEQFF. The DNA for the CDR3 is TGTGCCAGCAGCTTAAGCGGGAGCGGTAGGACCTCCTACAATGAGCAGTTCTTC. The full variable domain, rest sourced from reference TRBV7-6 and TRBJ2-1, is GAGVSQSPRYKVTKRGQDVALRCDPISGHVSLYWYRQALGQGPEFLTYFNYEAQQDKSGLPNDRFSAERPEGSISTLTIQRTEQRDSAMYRCASSLSGSGRTSYNEQFFGPGTRLTVL.

The gene calls are TRBV23-1 and TRBJ2-5, with TRBD1 matching over 9 bases. TRBV23-1 is identified as an open reading frame with a role that is uncertain. The V and J ends lost 6 bases and 5 bases, in that order; junction bases with no gene match: 10. CDR3 size: 15 residues. The CDR3 here is CASSPTGQGWETQYF. As DNA, the CDR3 is TGCGCCAGCAGCCCAACGGGACAGGGTTGGGAGACCCAGTACTTC.

CDR3 residues: CASSPEDNETQYF. The CDR3 DNA reads as TGTGCCAGCTCACCTGAGGACAACGAGACCCAGTACTTC. The J gene is TRBJ2-5, the V gene TRBV18; perhaps TRBD1 as D (5 bases). The germline V gene encodes CDR1 KGHSH and CDR2 LQKENI. The V end was cut by 3 bases, the J end by 5 bases, with 10 bases between. The CDR3 totals 13 residues. The full variable domain, with the rest looked up from reference TRBV18 and TRBJ2-5, is NAGVMQNPRHLVRRRGQEARLRCSPMKGHSHVYWYRQLPEEGLKFMVYLQKENIIDESGMPKERFSAEFPKEGPSILRIQQVVRGDSAAYFCASSPEDNETQYFGPGTRLLVL.

The rearrangement joins TRBV7-6 to TRBJ2-7; 7 bases agree with TRBD1. The CDR3 is 12 residues long. CDR1 and CDR2 from the germline V gene are SGHVS and FNYEAQ. The V segment lost 5 bases and the J segment 6 bases; nucleotides outside the gene matches: 4. The CDR3 region has the DNA TGTGCCAGCAGCGCCGACAGGGTCGAGCAGTACTTC. Encoded protein: CASSADRVEQYF. Variable domain in full (rest from reference TRBV7-6 and TRBJ2-7): GAGVSQSPRYKVTKRGQDVALRCDPISGHVSLYWYRQALGQGPEFLTYFNYEAQQDKSGLPNDRFSAERPEGSISTLTIQRTEQRDSAMYRCASSADRVEQYFGPGTRLTVT.

The CDR3 DNA reads TGTGCCAGCAGCTTAGTTCTTGGAGGCTCCTACAATGAGCAGTTCTTC. It encodes CASSLVLGGSYNEQFF. The chain joins TRBV7-2 to TRBJ2-1; D is possibly TRBD2 (5 bases). Trimming left V 1 base short and J 0 bases short, with 10 bases between. There are 16 residues in the CDR3. CDR1 and CDR2 (germline): SGHTA, FQGNSA.

The V gene is TRBV2, the J gene TRBJ2-3, with D unclear. The CDR3 totals 13 residues. The V end lost 7 bases, the J end lost 2 bases, and 10 bases lay between the germline ends. Germline CDR1 is SNHLY and CDR2 is FYNNEI. The CDR3: CASTKSPTDTQYF. The CDR3 DNA sequence: TGTGCCAGCACTAAGAGCCCCACAGATACGCAGTATTTT. The full variable domain, with the rest looked up from reference TRBV2 and TRBJ2-3, is EPEVTQTPSHQVTQMGQEVILRCVPISNHLYFYWYRQILGQKVEFLVSFYNNEISEKSEIFDDQFSVERPDGSNFTLKIRSTKLEDSAMYFCASTKSPTDTQYFGPGTRLTVL.

This clone has a single count. The CDR3 nucleotides are TGTGCCAGCAGCTCGGAAGGAGAAACAGGGGGCCCTTTGTGGCAGCAGTACTTC. It translates to CASSSEGETGGPLWQQYF. The chain has TRBV5-8 and TRBJ2-7; 9 bases are a match to TRBD1. The ends lost 3 bases at V and 8 bases at J; junction bases unmatched: 21. The germline gives CDR1 SGHTS, CDR2 YDEGEE. The CDR3 totals 18 residues.

V and J are TRBV28 and TRBJ1-1; 12 nucleotides align to TRBD1. The junction had 5 bases not matched to a gene; V was cut back by 4 bases and J by 5 bases. CDR1 and CDR2 from the germline V gene are MDHEN and SYDVKM. This CDR3 is built from 15 residues. CDR3 nucleotides: TGTGCCAGCAGTTGGGGACAGGGGGCGGGTACTGAAGCTTTCTTT. This gives the protein CASSWGQGAGTEAFF.

This chain links TRBV4-1 with TRBJ2-7, with 9 bases aligning to TRBD1. The germline CDR1 and CDR2 sequences are MGHRA and YSYEKL. V lost 2 bases and J lost 3; bases outside the gene matches: 5. The CDR3 spans 15 residues. For the CDR3, the DNA is TGCGCCAGCAGCCAACCGGGACAGGGTATCTACGAGCAGTACTTC. It encodes CASSQPGQGIYEQYF.

The CDR3 here is CAWTGQPNQPQHF. CDR3 nucleotide sequence: TGTGCCTGGACGGGACAGCCCAATCAGCCCCAGCATTTT. This rearrangement joins TRBV30 to TRBJ1-5, with 7 bases aligning to TRBD1. V gave up 4 bases and J gave up 3 bases; unmatched junction bases: 3. Germline CDR1 reads GTSNPN; CDR2 reads SVGIG (reference sequence). This CDR3 contains 13 residues.

V is TRBV4-1 and J is TRBJ2-1; 9 positions agree with TRBD2. CDR3 size: 15 residues. V gave up 3 bases and J gave up 9 bases; unmatched junction bases: 9. CDR1 MGHRA and CDR2 YSYEKL come from the germline V gene. CDR3 residues: CASSHPPSGAGEQFF. Written as DNA, the CDR3 is TGCGCCAGCAGCCATCCCCCTAGCGGGGCGGGTGAGCAGTTCTTC.

This rearrangement joins TRBV10-1 to TRBJ1-6, with D possibly being TRBD1 (6 bases). Between the trimmed V and J ends, which lost 3 bases and 9 bases, there was a span of 6 bases. The CDR3 extends over 12 amino acids. CDR1 WNHNN and CDR2 SYGVQD come from the germline V gene (reference sequence). The CDR3 bases are TGCGCCAGCAGTGAACAGGGTTCACCCCTCCACTTT. It specifies CASSEQGSPLHF.

V usage is TRBV19 and J usage is TRBJ2-7; the D gene is possibly TRBD1 (5 bases). The germline CDR1 and CDR2 sequences are LNHDA and SQIVND (reference sequence). CDR3 length equals 14 residues. The V end lost 9 bases, the J end lost 2 bases, and 17 bases lay between the germline ends. The CDR3 protein is CASRSQTDPYEQYF. CDR3 nucleotides: TGTGCCAGCAGGAGTCAGACAGACCCCTACGAGCAGTACTTC.

This clone was found once. V gene TRBV7-9 combines with J gene TRBJ2-3, with 9 bases fitting TRBD2. The CDR3 spans 17 residues. With 1 base clipped from V and 7 bases from J, the junction kept 12 bases outside the gene matches. Looked up from germline, CDR1 is SEHNR and CDR2 is FQNEAQ (reference sequence). Here the CDR3 reads CASSLGVRRGGRYTQYF. CDR3 DNA: TGTGCCAGCAGCTTAGGTGTACGGCGGGGGGGCCGGTATACGCAGTATTTT.